This T cell receptor beta chain was sequenced for a study of CD8 T cells in ankylosing spondylitis. Findings and caveats of the study: Disease-linked clones, CD8+, were relatively rare in peripheral blood. A TCR beta motif of eight highly homologous variants appeared characteristic of ankylosing spondylitis blood. There was reportedly significant enrichment of clones that were disease-linked in matched ankylosing spondylitis synovial fluid.

As regards this clonotype: The antigen remains unidentified.

TCRdb re-called the 5' RACE reads through MiXCR, storing one row per CDR3 protein. The profile shows approximately 45,000 distinct CDR3 sequences, approximately 10% of them singletons. Germline V gene lookup returns CDR1 SGHRS and CDR2 YFSETQ. This CDR3 has 14 residues. Trimming took off 1 base at V and 2 bases at J, with 10 bases between the two ends. The source of this sequence is a male donor with ankylosing spondylitis or in good health (not recorded which). Sequencing was carried out using blood, either unsorted or a sorted T cell fraction (not recorded which). The chain employs TRBV5-1 and TRBJ2-7; weak D call: TRBD1 (6 bases). The CDR3, as DNA: TGCGCCAGCAGCTTGCAGGGGACCGCCTACGAGCAGTACTTC. It codes for CASSLQGTAYEQYF. Full variable domain (rest looked up from reference TRBV5-1 and TRBJ2-7): KAGVTQTPRYLIKTRGQQVTLSCSPISGHRSVSWYQQTPGQGLQFLFEYFSETQRNKGNFPGRFSGRQFSNSRSEMNVSTLELGDSALYLCASSLQGTAYEQYFGPGTRLTVT.